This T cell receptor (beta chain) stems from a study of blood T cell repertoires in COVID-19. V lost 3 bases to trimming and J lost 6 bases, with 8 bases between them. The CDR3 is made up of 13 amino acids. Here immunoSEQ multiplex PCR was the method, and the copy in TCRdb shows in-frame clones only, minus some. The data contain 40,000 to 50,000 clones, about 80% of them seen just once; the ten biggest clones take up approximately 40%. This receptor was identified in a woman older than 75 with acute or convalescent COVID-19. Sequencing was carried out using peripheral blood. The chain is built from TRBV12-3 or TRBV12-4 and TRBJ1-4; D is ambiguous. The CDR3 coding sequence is TGTGCCAGCAGTTTCCTAGAGGATGAAAAACTGTTTTTT. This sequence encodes CASSFLEDEKLFF.